Sequencing of this T cell receptor beta chain was carried out in a study of graft-versus-host responses after intestinal transplantation. Study outcomes and limitations: Recipient marrow harbored GvH clones, some of which surfaced first in ileum or blood.

Comments on this clone: Its antigen is currently unknown.

Measured with immunoSEQ multiplex PCR; TCRdb has only the in-frame clones, and not every one. The sample shows 81,000 or so clones, about 93% of them seen only once. CDR1 and CDR2 from the germline V gene are SNHLY and FYNNEI. CDR3 length: 15 residues. V trimming: 4 bases; J trimming: 5 bases; junction bases outside the gene matches: 5. This TCR derives from a human donor who was the organ donor for an intestinal transplant. The sequencing here drew on unstimulated CD8+ T cells sorted from spleen or lymph node cells, taken before transplant. This chain uses TRBV2 with TRBJ1-5; 10 bases map to TRBD1. In DNA, the CDR3 is TGTGCCAGCAGTGGAGGGACAGGGGTTGATCAGCCCCAGCATTTT. It codes for CASSGGTGVDQPQHF.